The clone carrying this TCR beta chain was detected once. Antigen: not known. The PCR was carried out with 60 Vbeta primers and 13 Jbeta primers. The repertoire was sequenced with immunoSEQ multiplex PCR; TCRdb's copy has only in-frame clones and lacks some. The data contain under 200,000 clones, more than 75% of them singletons. The sample originates from a study of cytomegalovirus exposure and HLA in healthy donors. Per the germline V gene, CDR1 is SNHLY and CDR2 is FYNNEI. Trimming pared 5 bases from V and 9 bases from J, leaving 8 bases between. This CDR3 is 11 amino acids long. Overall study findings and caveats: It was reported in a later analysis that an Asian-associated ancestry cluster showed fewer N-insertions than the roughly 620-donor mean. In a later analysis, TCR beta V- and J-gene trimming was associated with a missense DCLRE1C variant.

Unrecorded immune exposure was likely among donors, who were nominally healthy when sampled. The sequencing sample was made of PBMCs. This sequence joins TRBV2 and TRBJ1-5; weak D call: TRBD1 (5 bases). The sequence was collected from a man aged 25 to 45 in good health and CMV-seropositive. In DNA, the CDR3 is TGTGCCAGCAGTTTGGGGCCGCCCCAGCATTTT. This gives the protein CASSLGPPQHF. Complete variable domain (other parts from reference TRBV2 and TRBJ1-5): EPEVTQTPSHQVTQMGQEVILRCVPISNHLYFYWYRQILGQKVEFLVSFYNNEISEKSEIFDDQFSVERPDGSNFTLKIRSTKLEDSAMYFCASSLGPPQHFGDGTRLSIL.